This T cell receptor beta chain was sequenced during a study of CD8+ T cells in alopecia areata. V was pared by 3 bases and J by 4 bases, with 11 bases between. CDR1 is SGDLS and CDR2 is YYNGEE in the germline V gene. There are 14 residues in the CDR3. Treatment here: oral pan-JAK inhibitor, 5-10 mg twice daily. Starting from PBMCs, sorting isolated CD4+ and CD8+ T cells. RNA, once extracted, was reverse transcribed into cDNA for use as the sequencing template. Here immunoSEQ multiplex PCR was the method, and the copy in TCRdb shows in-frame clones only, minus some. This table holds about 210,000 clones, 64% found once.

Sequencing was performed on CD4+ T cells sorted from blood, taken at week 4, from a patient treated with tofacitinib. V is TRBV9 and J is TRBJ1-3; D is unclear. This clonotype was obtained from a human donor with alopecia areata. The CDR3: CASSAQYAGNTIYF. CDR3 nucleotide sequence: TGTGCCAGCAGCGCCCAGTACGCCGGAAACACCATATATTTT. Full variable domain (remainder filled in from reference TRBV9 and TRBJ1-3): DSGVTQTPKHLITATGQRVTLRCSPRSGDLSVYWYQQSLDQGLQFLIQYYNGEERAKGNILERFSAQQFPDLHSELNLSSLELGDSALYFCASSAQYAGNTIYFGEGSWLTVV.